This T cell receptor beta chain derives from a study of beta chain features in type 1 diabetes. Study background: Examined across all samples were about 110 million sorted cells.

Expressed TCRB transcripts got sequenced, as all isolated RNA was reverse transcribed. The protocol was immunoSEQ multiplex PCR, while the TCRdb copy is restricted to in-frame clones and leaves out a portion. The sample gives about 210,000 clones, approximately 10% of which show up once; roughly 1.4% is in the top ten. Germline-derived CDR1 and CDR2 are SEHNR and FQNEAQ (reference sequence). The CDR3 covers 18 residues. V lost 3 bases, J lost 0 bases, and 10 bases stayed unmatched. The sample holds a few counts of this clone. The antigen remains undetermined. Study-level results: High TCR expression in some cells could lead to their over-representation in cDNA sequencing. Insertions were fewer and deletions more numerous at VDJ junctions in type 1 diabetes patients. There was a moderate but significant shortening of TCRB CDR3s in all four CD4+ subsets of Type 1 diabetes patients.

V gene TRBV7-9 combines with J gene TRBJ2-1; 8 nucleotides match TRBD2. Sample: central memory CD4+ T cells from blood. This receptor was obtained from a man in his late teens or twenties in good health. Here the CDR3 DNA reads TGTGCCAGCAGCTTTGGCCTAGCGGGCCGGAGCTCCTACAATGAGCAGTTCTTC. Translating it yields CASSFGLAGRSSYNEQFF.